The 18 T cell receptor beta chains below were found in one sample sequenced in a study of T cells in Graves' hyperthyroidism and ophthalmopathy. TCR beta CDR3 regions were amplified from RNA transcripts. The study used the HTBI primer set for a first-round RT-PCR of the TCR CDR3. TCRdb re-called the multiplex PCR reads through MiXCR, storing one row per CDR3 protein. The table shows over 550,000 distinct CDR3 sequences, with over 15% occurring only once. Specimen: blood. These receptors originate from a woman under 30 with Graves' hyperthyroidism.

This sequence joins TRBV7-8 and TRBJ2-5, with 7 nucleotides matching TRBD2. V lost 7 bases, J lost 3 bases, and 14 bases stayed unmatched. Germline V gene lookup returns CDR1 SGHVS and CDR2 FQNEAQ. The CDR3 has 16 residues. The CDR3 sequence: CASTVVGRVEEETQYF. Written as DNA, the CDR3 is TGTGCCAGCACCGTAGTAGGGAGGGTAGAAGAAGAGACCCAGTACTTC. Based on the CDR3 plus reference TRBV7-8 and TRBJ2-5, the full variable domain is GAGVSQSPRYKVAKRGQDVALRCDPISGHVSLFWYQQALGQGPEFLTYFQNEAQLDKSGLPSDRFFAERPEGSVSTLKIQRTQQEDSAVYLCASTVVGRVEEETQYFGPGTRLLVL.

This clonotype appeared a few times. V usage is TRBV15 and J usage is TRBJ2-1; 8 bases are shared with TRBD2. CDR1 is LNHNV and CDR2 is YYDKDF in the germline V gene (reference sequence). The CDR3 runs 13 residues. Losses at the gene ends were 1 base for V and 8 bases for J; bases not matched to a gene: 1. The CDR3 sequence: CATSRAGGYEQFF. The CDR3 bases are TGTGCCACCAGCAGAGCGGGAGGGTATGAGCAGTTCTTC.

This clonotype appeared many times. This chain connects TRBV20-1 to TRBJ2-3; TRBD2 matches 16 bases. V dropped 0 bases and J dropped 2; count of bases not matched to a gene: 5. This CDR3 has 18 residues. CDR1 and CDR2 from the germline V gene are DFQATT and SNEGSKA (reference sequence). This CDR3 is CSARDSGTSGRDTDTQYF. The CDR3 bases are TGCAGTGCTAGAGATTCCGGGACTAGCGGGAGGGACACAGATACGCAGTATTTT.

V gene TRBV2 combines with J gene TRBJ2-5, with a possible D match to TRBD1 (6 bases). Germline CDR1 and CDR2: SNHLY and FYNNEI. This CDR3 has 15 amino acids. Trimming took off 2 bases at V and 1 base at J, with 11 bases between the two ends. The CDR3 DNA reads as TGTGCCAGCAGTGAAACAGGGTCAGCCCAAGAGACCCAGTACTTC. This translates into CASSETGSAQETQYF.

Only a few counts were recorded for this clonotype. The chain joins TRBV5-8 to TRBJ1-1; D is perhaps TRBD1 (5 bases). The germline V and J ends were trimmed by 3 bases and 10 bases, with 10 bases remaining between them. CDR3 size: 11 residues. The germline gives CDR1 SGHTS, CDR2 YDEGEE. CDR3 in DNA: TGTGCCAGCAGCTCCAGGGCCCGAGCTTTCTTT. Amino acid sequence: CASSSRARAFF.

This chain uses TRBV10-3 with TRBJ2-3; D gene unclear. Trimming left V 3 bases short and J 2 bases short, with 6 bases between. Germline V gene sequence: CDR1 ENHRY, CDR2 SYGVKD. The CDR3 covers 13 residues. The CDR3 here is CAISEGYTDTQYF. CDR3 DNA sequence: TGTGCCATCAGTGAAGGGTACACAGATACGCAGTATTTT.

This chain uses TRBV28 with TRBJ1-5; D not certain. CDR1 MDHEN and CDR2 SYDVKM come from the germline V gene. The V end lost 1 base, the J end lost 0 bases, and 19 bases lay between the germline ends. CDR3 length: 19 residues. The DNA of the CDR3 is TGTGCCAGCAGTTTATATAGACCGAAGACACCACATAGCAATCAGCCCCAGCATTTT. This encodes CASSLYRPKTPHSNQPQHF.

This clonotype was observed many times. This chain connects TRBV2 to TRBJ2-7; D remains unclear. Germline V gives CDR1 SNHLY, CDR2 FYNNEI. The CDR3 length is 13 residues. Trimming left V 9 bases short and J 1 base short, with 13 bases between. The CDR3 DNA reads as TGTGCCAGTCACGTCGATAGATCCTACGAGCAGTACTTC. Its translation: CASHVDRSYEQYF.

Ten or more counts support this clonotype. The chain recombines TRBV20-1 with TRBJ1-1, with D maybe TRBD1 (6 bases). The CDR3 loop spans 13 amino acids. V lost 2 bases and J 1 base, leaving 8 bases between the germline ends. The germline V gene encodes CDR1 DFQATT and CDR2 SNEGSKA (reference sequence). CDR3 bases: TGCAGTGCTAGAAGGACAGCGAACACTGAAGCTTTCTTT. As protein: CSARRTANTEAFF.

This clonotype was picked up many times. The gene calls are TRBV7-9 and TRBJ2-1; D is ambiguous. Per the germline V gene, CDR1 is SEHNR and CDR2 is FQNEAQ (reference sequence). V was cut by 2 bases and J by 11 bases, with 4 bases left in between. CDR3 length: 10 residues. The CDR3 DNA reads TGTGCCAGCAGCTTAATCAAGCAGTTCTTC. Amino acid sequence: CASSLIKQFF.

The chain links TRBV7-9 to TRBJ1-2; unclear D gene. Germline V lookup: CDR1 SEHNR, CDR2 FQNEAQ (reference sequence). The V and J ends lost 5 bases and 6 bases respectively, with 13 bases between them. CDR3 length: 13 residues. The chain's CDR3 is CASSNSNSDGYTF. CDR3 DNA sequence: TGTGCCAGCAGCAATTCGAACTCGGATGGCTACACCTTC.

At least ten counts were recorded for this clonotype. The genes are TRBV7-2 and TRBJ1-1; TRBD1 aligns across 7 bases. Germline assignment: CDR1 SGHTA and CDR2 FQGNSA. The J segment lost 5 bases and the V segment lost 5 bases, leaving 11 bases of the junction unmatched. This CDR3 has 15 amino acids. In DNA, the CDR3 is TGTGCCAGCAGCCCCGCAATAACAGGGGTGACTGAAGCTTTCTTT. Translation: CASSPAITGVTEAFF.

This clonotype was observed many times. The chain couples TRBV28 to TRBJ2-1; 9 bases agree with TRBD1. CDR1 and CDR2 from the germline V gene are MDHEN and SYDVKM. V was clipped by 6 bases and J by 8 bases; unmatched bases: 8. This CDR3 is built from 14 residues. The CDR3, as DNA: TGTGCCAGCAGCGGACAGGGGCCCCCCGATGAGCAGTTCTTC. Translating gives CASSGQGPPDEQFF.

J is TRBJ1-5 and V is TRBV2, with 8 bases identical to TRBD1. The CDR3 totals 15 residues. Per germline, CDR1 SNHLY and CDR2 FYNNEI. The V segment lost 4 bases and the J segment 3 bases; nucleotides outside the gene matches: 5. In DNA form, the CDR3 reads TGTGCCAGCAGTGTCGACAGGGGTGACAATCAGCCCCAGCATTTT. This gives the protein CASSVDRGDNQPQHF. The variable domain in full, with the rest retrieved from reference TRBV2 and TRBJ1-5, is EPEVTQTPSHQVTQMGQEVILRCVPISNHLYFYWYRQILGQKVEFLVSFYNNEISEKSEIFDDQFSVERPDGSNFTLKIRSTKLEDSAMYFCASSVDRGDNQPQHFGDGTRLSIL.

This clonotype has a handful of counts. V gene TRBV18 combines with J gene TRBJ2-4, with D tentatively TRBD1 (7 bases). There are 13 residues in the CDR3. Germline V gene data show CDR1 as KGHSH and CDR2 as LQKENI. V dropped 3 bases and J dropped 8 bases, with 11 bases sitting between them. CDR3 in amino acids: CASSPGGTDIQYF. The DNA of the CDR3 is TGTGCCAGCTCACCGGGCGGGACAGACATTCAGTACTTC. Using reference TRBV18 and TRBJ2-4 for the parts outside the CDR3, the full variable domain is NAGVMQNPRHLVRRRGQEARLRCSPMKGHSHVYWYRQLPEEGLKFMVYLQKENIIDESGMPKERFSAEFPKEGPSILRIQQVVRGDSAAYFCASSPGGTDIQYFGAGTRLSVL.

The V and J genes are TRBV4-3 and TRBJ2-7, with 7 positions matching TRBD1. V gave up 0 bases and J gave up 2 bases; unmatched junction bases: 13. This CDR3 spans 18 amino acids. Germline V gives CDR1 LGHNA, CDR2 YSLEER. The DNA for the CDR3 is TGCGCCAGCAGCCAAGACTTTAGGACCCACAGGGGCGCCTACGAGCAGTACTTC. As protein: CASSQDFRTHRGAYEQYF.

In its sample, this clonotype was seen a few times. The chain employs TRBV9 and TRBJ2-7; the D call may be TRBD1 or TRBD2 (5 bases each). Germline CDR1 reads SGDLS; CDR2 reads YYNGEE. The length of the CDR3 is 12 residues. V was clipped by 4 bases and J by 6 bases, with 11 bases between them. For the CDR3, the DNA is TGTGCCAGCAGCAAGAGGGGTGGCGAGCAGTACTTC. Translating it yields CASSKRGGEQYF.

CDR3 sequence: CASRQNENEQFF. The CDR3 coding sequence is TGCGCCAGCAGACAGAACGAGAATGAGCAGTTCTTC. This chain joins TRBV5-1 and TRBJ2-1; D remains unclear. Germline V CDR1 and CDR2: SGHRS, YFSETQ. V shed 5 bases and J shed 7 bases, with 10 bases lying between them. The CDR3 is made up of 12 amino acids.